This entry describes one TCR beta chain. Its antigen is unidentified. The CDR3 is cut off 3 residues early in the read; its end comes from the germline J gene. This entry is derived from a study of T cells in women clearing cervical HPV infection. Across the study: Cases were women with histologically confirmed HPV16-related CIN3 or worse, including a couple of invasive cancers.

The table came from immunoSEQ multiplex PCR; TCRdb's copy has only in-frame clones and leaves some out. The sample spans 45,000 to 50,000 clones; the ten largest clones claim approximately 34%. Study-level findings and limits: Unknown T-cell numbers per sample may underlie the richness differences.

V was pared by 5 bases and J by 5 bases, with 8 bases of the junction left unmatched. This CDR3 has 14 amino acids. Germline V CDR1 and CDR2: SGHNT, YENEEA. This receptor was taken from a woman between 18 and 70 years old with a cervical HPV16 infection that either progressed to CIN3+ or cleared (not recorded which). Material: blood buffy coat. The chain is built from TRBV11-3 and TRBJ1-1, with TRBD1 matching over 7 bases. CDR3 in amino acids: CASSHGQAGTEAFF. The sequenced part of the CDR3 DNA is TGTGCCAGCAGCCATGGACAGGCGGGTACTGAA.